These 21 T cell receptor beta chains came from one sample sequenced in a study of technical replicates of blood from a handful of donors. Data came from immunoSEQ multiplex PCR; TCRdb stores just in-frame clones and leaves some out. Of tens of thousands of clones in the sample, about 92% were seen once. Sequenced: T cells isolated from PBMCs. These receptor sequences come from a human donor in good health.

V is TRBV28 and J is TRBJ1-3; 7 bases line up with TRBD1. CDR3 length: 16 residues. Germline V gives CDR1 MDHEN, CDR2 SYDVKM. V trimming: 4 bases; J trimming: 0 bases; junction bases outside the gene matches: 6. CDR3 protein: CASSSAGTDSGNTIYF. The CDR3 nucleotides are TGTGCCAGCAGTTCCGCCGGGACAGACTCTGGAAACACCATATATTTT.

This chain joins TRBV9 and TRBJ1-3, with 8 bases identical to TRBD1. With V trimmed by 0 bases and J by 4 bases, 12 bases remained unmatched. This CDR3 has 18 residues. Germline V lookup: CDR1 SGDLS, CDR2 YYNGEE. CDR3 residues: CASSVEAGNRGIGNTIYF. DNA for the CDR3: TGTGCCAGCAGCGTAGAAGCTGGGAACAGGGGGATCGGAAACACCATATATTTT.

The rearrangement uses TRBV6-5 and TRBJ1-5, with 9 positions matching TRBD1. The CDR3 length is 15 residues. Germline CDR1 is MNHEY and CDR2 is SVGAGI. Unmatched junction bases numbered 8, after V lost 5 bases and J lost 6 bases. Here the CDR3 reads CASSPDRGMAQPQHF. CDR3 nucleotide sequence: TGTGCCAGCAGTCCGGACAGGGGTATGGCTCAGCCCCAGCATTTT.

The rearrangement uses TRBV21-1 and TRBJ2-1; whether TRBD2, the table's D call, matches the DNA was not checked. TRBV21-1 is termed a pseudogene. CDR3 size: 15 residues. Here the CDR3 reads CASSRRLAWYNEQFF. The CDR3 coding sequence is TGTGCCAGCAGCCGCCGACTAGCGTGGTACAATGAGCAGTTCTTC.

This chain links TRBV7-8 with TRBJ2-3; TRBD1 is a possible D gene (6 bases). Trimming took off 2 bases at V and 2 bases at J, with 11 bases between the two ends. The CDR3 totals 15 residues. CDR1 and CDR2 (germline): SGHVS, FQNEAQ. The CDR3 nucleotides read TGTGCCAGCAGCTTATACGACAGGCACACAGATACGCAGTATTTT. Protein product: CASSLYDRHTDTQYF.

The chain combines TRBV6-5 with TRBJ2-7; D is unresolved. With 7 bases removed from V and 2 bases from J, the gap between germline ends came to 9 bases. The CDR3 length is 12 residues. CDR1 MNHEY and CDR2 SVGAGI come from the germline V gene. The CDR3 DNA follows: TGTGCCAGCACCGGGTTCACCTACGAGCAGTACTTC. Translation: CASTGFTYEQYF.

This chain uses TRBV11-3 with TRBJ2-5, with D hard to call. From germline, CDR1 is SGHNT and CDR2 YENEEA. The CDR3 loop spans 14 amino acids. V lost 2 bases, J lost 4 bases, and 11 bases lay in between. The CDR3 nucleotides are TGTGCCAGCAGCTTAAGGAGCTTAGCAGAGACCCAGTACTTC. Translated: CASSLRSLAETQYF.

The rearrangement uses TRBV10-3 and TRBJ1-4, with D perhaps matching TRBD1 (6 bases). This CDR3 is built from 13 residues. Trimming shortened V by 6 bases and J by 8 bases, and 13 bases separated the two germline ends. Per the germline V gene, CDR1 is ENHRY and CDR2 is SYGVKD. The CDR3 DNA reads TGTGCCATCAGACAGGGCGTAGAGGAAAAACTGTTTTTT. Protein product: CAIRQGVEEKLFF.

The gene calls are TRBV7-8 and TRBJ2-7, with D perhaps matching TRBD1 (5 bases). The germline V and J ends were trimmed by 5 bases and 5 bases, with 22 bases remaining between them. CDR3 length: 16 amino acids. Germline CDR1 is SGHVS and CDR2 is FQNEAQ. CDR3: CASSNLTNHPRDEQYF. The CDR3 nucleotides are TGTGCCAGCAGCAACCTCACTAACCACCCCAGGGACGAGCAGTACTTC. The full variable domain, its missing parts supplied by reference TRBV7-8 and TRBJ2-7, is GAGVSQSPRYKVAKRGQDVALRCDPISGHVSLFWYQQALGQGPEFLTYFQNEAQLDKSGLPSDRFFAERPEGSVSTLKIQRTQQEDSAVYLCASSNLTNHPRDEQYFGPGTRLTVT.

The chain links TRBV4-2 to TRBJ2-1; perhaps TRBD2 as D (6 bases). The CDR3 length is 13 residues. Germline CDR1 and CDR2: LGHNA and YNFKEQ. Deletions cut 4 bases from V and 9 bases from J, with 13 bases between. CDR3 in amino acids: CASSPRTRGEQFF. CDR3 coding DNA: TGTGCCAGCAGCCCTCGGACGCGGGGTGAGCAGTTCTTC.

The rearrangement uses TRBV7-2 and TRBJ2-7; 14 positions match TRBD2. After removal of 5 bases from V and 0 bases from J, the junction contained 6 bases not matched to a gene. CDR1 is SGHTA and CDR2 is FQGNSA in the germline V gene. The CDR3 is 17 residues long. The CDR3 DNA reads as TGTGCCAGCAGCGCCGGACTAGCGGGGGGCCTCTCCTACGAGCAGTACTTC. Its protein is CASSAGLAGGLSYEQYF.

The rearrangement links TRBV6-5 to TRBJ2-7; 8 bases match TRBD2. V shed 0 bases, J shed 3 bases, and the junction held 4 bases outside the gene matches. The V gene's germline CDR1 is MNHEY and CDR2 SVGAGI. This CDR3 has 15 residues. The CDR3 sequence: CASSYSPSGLYEQYF. CDR3 DNA: TGTGCCAGCAGTTACTCCCCTAGCGGGCTCTACGAGCAGTACTTC.

The CDR3 is CATMGQGLQETQYF. CDR3 in DNA: TGTGCCACCATGGGTCAGGGCCTCCAAGAGACCCAGTACTTC. This chain connects TRBV5-6 to TRBJ2-5, with D tentatively TRBD1 (5 bases). The germline V gene has CDR1 SGHDT and CDR2 YYEEEE. The CDR3 sequence is 14 residues long. The V end was cut by 9 bases, the J end by 1 base, with 16 bases between.

The V and J genes are TRBV4-1 and TRBJ2-2, with TRBD2 matching 14 bases. The germline V gene has CDR1 MGHRA and CDR2 YSYEKL. V lost 3 bases and J lost 6; bases outside the gene matches: 6. This CDR3 spans 17 amino acids. In DNA, the CDR3 is TGCGCCAGCAGCCAGGAGGGACTAGCGGGAGTAGCCGGGGAGCTGTTTTTT. Amino acid sequence: CASSQEGLAGVAGELFF.

The J gene is TRBJ1-1, the V gene TRBV20-1, with D unclear. V shed 4 bases and J shed 3 bases, with 6 bases lying between them. The V gene's germline CDR1 is DFQATT and CDR2 SNEGSKA (reference sequence). CDR3 length equals 11 residues. The CDR3 DNA sequence: TGCAGTGCTACCGGGGACACTGAAGCTTTCTTT. This translates into CSATGDTEAFF.

This sequence joins TRBV6-1 and TRBJ2-7; 9 bases are a match to TRBD1. This CDR3 spans 14 amino acids. The V gene end was trimmed by 4 bases and the J gene end by 2 bases; junction bases not matched to a gene: 3. Germline CDR1 is MNHNS and CDR2 is SASEGT. Here the CDR3 DNA reads TGTGCCAGCAGTGGAGGGACAGGGACCTACGAGCAGTACTTC. Translation gives CASSGGTGTYEQYF.

This chain links TRBV7-8 with TRBJ2-1, with 8 bases that match TRBD2. Germline V gives CDR1 SGHVS, CDR2 FQNEAQ. V was pared by 2 bases and J by 7 bases, with 19 bases of the junction left unmatched. The CDR3 is 19 residues long. The CDR3 loop is CASSLKVLAGPGAVNEQFF. CDR3 nucleotides: TGTGCCAGCAGCTTAAAGGTCCTAGCGGGCCCGGGGGCGGTTAATGAGCAGTTCTTC.

The CDR3 DNA follows: TGTGCCATCAGTGAGGCGGGGAGGGACGAGCAGTACTTC. Translating it yields CAISEAGRDEQYF. This chain links TRBV10-3 with TRBJ2-7; 7 bases agree with TRBD2. This CDR3 spans 13 amino acids. Germline CDR1 is ENHRY and CDR2 is SYGVKD. The J segment lost 5 bases and the V segment lost 2 bases, leaving 3 bases of the junction unmatched.

V usage is TRBV5-1 and J usage is TRBJ1-1; D gene ambiguous. The CDR3 has 14 amino acids. V lost 0 bases and J lost 2, with 8 bases in between. Per the germline V gene, CDR1 is SGHRS and CDR2 is YFSETQ. CDR3: CASSLAEANTEAFF. The DNA for the CDR3 is TGCGCCAGCAGCTTGGCAGAGGCCAACACTGAAGCTTTCTTT.

The chain uses TRBV19 and TRBJ2-7; the D gene is possibly TRBD1 (6 bases). The germline V gene has CDR1 LNHDA and CDR2 SQIVND (reference sequence). V was trimmed by 5 bases and J by 3 bases, leaving 20 bases between them. CDR3 length: 16 amino acids. The CDR3 sequence: CASSSNRDIKGYEQYF. CDR3 DNA: TGTGCCAGTAGTTCTAATCGGGACATCAAGGGCTACGAGCAGTACTTC. The full variable domain, with the rest looked up from reference TRBV19 and TRBJ2-7, is DGGITQSPKYLFRKEGQNVTLSCEQNLNHDAMYWYRQDPGQGLRLIYYSQIVNDFQKGDIAEGYSVSREKKESFPLTVTSAQKNPTAFYLCASSSNRDIKGYEQYFGPGTRLTVT.

CDR3 sequence: CASEWSGTGVGAFF. The CDR3 coding sequence is TGTGCCAGTGAATGGAGCGGGACAGGGGTTGGGGCTTTCTTT. The rearrangement links TRBV19 to TRBJ1-1; 10 nucleotides match TRBD1. CDR3 length: 14 residues. Germline V lookup: CDR1 LNHDA, CDR2 SQIVND (reference sequence). Trimming removed 8 bases from V and 11 bases from J; junction bases left unmatched: 14.